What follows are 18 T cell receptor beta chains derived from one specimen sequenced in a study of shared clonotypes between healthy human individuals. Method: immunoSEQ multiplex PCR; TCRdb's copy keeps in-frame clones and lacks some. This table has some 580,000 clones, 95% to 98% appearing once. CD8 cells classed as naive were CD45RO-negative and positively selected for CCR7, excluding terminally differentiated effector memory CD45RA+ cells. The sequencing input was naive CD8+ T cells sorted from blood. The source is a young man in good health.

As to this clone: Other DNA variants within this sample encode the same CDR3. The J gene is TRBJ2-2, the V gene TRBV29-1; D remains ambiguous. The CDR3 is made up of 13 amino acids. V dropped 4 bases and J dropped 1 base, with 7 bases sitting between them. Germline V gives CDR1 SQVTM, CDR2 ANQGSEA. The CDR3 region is CSVVAENTGELFF. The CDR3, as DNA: TGCAGCGTTGTAGCCGAGAACACCGGGGAGCTGTTTTTT.

This CDR3 is CASSKGQGVHGYTF. CDR3 nucleotides: TGTGCCAGCAGCAAAGGCCAGGGAGTCCATGGCTACACCTTC. This rearrangement joins TRBV21-1 to TRBJ1-2. TRBV21-1 represents a pseudogene. The CDR3 loop spans 14 amino acids.

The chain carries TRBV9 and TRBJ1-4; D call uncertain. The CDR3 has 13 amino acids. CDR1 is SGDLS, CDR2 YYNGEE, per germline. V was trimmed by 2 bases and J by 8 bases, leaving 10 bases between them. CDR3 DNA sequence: TGTGCCAGCAGCGTCCCTCCGGGGGAAAAACTGTTTTTT. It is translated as CASSVPPGEKLFF.

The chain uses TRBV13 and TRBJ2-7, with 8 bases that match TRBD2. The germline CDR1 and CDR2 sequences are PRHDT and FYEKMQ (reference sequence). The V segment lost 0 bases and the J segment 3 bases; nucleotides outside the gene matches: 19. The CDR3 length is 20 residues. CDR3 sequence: CASSLGRAGRAIPGYYEQYF. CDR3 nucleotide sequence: TGTGCCAGCAGCTTAGGCCGGGCCGGGAGGGCCATCCCCGGATACTACGAGCAGTACTTC.

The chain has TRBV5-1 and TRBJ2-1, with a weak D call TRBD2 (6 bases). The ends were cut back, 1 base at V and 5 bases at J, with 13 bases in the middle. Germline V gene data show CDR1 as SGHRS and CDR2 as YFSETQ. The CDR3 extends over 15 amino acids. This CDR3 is CASSLYGTADNEQFF. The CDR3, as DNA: TGCGCCAGCAGCTTGTATGGGACTGCCGACAATGAGCAGTTCTTC.

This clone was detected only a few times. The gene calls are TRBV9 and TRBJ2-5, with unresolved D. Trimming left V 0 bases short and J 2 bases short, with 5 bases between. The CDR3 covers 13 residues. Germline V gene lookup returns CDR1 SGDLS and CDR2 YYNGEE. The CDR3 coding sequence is TGTGCCAGCAGCGTAGGGCAGCAAGAGACCCAGTACTTC. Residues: CASSVGQQETQYF.

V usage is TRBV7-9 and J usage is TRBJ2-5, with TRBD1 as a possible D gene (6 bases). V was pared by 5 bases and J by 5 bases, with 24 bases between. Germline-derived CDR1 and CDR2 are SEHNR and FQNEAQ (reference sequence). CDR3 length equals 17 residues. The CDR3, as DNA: TGTGCCAGCAGCCCGAGACAGGAAGGACCGGATTTGGAGACCCAGTACTTC. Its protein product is CASSPRQEGPDLETQYF.

The CDR3 nucleotides are TGTGCCAGCAGCGTAATGGGACTAGAGATAGATGAGCAGTTCTTC. Translating it yields CASSVMGLEIDEQFF. The chain uses TRBV9 and TRBJ2-1, with 8 bases lining up with TRBD2. CDR3 size: 15 residues. The trim removed 1 base at V and 8 bases at J, leaving 8 bases unmatched. The germline V gene encodes CDR1 SGDLS and CDR2 YYNGEE.

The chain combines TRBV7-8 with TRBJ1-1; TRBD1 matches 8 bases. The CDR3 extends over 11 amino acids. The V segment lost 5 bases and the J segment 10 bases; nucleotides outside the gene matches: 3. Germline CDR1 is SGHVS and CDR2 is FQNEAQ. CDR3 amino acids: CASSEGTGAFF. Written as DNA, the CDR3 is TGTGCCAGCAGCGAGGGGACAGGAGCTTTCTTT. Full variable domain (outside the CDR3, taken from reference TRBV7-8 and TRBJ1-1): GAGVSQSPRYKVAKRGQDVALRCDPISGHVSLFWYQQALGQGPEFLTYFQNEAQLDKSGLPSDRFFAERPEGSVSTLKIQRTQQEDSAVYLCASSEGTGAFFGQGTRLTVV.

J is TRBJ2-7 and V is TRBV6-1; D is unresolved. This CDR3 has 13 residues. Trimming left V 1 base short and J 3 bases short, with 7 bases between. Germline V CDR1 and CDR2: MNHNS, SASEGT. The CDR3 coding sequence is TGTGCCAGCAGTGAAGATTGGGGCTACGAGCAGTACTTC. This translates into CASSEDWGYEQYF.

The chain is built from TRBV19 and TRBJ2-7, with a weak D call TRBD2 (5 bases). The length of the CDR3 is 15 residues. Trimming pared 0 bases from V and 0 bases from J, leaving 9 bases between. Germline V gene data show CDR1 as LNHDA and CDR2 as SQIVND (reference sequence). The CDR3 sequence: CASSIDGLSSYEQYF. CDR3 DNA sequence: TGTGCCAGTAGTATAGACGGACTCAGCTCCTACGAGCAGTACTTC. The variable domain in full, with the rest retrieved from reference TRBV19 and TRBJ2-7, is DGGITQSPKYLFRKEGQNVTLSCEQNLNHDAMYWYRQDPGQGLRLIYYSQIVNDFQKGDIAEGYSVSREKKESFPLTVTSAQKNPTAFYLCASSIDGLSSYEQYFGPGTRLTVT.

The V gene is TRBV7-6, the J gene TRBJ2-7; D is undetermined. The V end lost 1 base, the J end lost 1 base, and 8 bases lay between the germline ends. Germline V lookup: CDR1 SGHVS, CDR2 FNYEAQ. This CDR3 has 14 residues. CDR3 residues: CASSLDSESYEQYF. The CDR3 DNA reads TGTGCCAGCAGCTTAGACTCAGAATCCTACGAGCAGTACTTC.

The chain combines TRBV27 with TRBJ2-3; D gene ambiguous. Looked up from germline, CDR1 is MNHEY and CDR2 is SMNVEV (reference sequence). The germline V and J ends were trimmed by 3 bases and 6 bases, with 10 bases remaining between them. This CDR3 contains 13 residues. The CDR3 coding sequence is TGTGCCAGCAGTTTCGCATCCCCGGATACGCAGTATTTT. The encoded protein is CASSFASPDTQYF.

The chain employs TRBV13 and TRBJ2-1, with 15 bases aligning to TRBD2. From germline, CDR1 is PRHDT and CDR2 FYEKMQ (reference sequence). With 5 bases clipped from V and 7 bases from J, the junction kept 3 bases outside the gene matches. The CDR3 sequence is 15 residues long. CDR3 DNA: TGTGCCAGCAGCCAGGGACTAGCGGGGGGAAATGAGCAGTTCTTC. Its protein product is CASSQGLAGGNEQFF.

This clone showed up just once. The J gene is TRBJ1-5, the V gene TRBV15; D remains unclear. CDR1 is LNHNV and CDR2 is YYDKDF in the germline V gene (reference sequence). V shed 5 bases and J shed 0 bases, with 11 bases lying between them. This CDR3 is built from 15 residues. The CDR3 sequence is CATSREAYSNQPQHF. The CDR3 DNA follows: TGTGCCACCAGCCGCGAGGCTTATAGCAATCAGCCCCAGCATTTT. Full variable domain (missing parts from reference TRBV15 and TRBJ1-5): DAMVIQNPRYQVTQFGKPVTLSCSQTLNHNVMYWYQQKSSQAPKLLFHYYDKDFNNEADTPDNFQSRRPNTSFCFLDIRSPGLGDTAMYLCATSREAYSNQPQHFGDGTRLSIL.

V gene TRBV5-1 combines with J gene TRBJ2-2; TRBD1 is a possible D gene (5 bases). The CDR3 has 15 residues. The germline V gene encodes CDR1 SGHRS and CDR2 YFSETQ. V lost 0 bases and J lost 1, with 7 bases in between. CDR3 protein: CASSLVDRNTGELFF. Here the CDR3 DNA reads TGCGCCAGCAGCTTGGTAGACAGGAACACCGGGGAGCTGTTTTTT.

In DNA form, the CDR3 reads TGTGCCAGCAGCCCAGAGATCCGGGGGCGGCAGTTCTTC. It is translated as CASSPEIRGRQFF. This rearrangement joins TRBV14 to TRBJ2-1, with D possibly called TRBD1 or TRBD2 (6 bases each). The germline CDR1 and CDR2 sequences are SGHDN and FVKESK. Trimming removed 4 bases at V and 12 bases at J, with 16 bases between. CDR3 length: 13 residues.

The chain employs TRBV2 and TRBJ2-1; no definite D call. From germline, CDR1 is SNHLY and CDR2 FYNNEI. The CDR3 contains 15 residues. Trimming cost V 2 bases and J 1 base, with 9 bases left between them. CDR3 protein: CASSEPADSYNEQFF. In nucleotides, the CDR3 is TGTGCCAGCAGTGAACCCGCGGATTCCTACAATGAGCAGTTCTTC.